One and the same sample provided the 23 T cell receptor beta chains below, sequenced in a study of shared clonotypes between healthy human individuals (dated by TCRdb to about 2020). Receptor amplification or capture employed the immunoSEQ multiplex PCR assay. Held by TCRdb, this immuneACCESS table contains in-frame sequences only and omits some clones. Under half of the omission traces to an unresolved V gene where checked; the cause of the rest is unknown. The sample yields roughly 2.4 million clones; 90% to 97% were counted once. Jointly, the top ten make up roughly 0.13% of the sample. The sequenced sample was naive CD4+ T cells sorted from blood. This specimen's cell subset or site label, per the study, means: CD45RA+ positively selected. The receptors were gathered from a man younger than 35 in good health.

In nucleotides, the CDR3 is TGTGCCAGCAGGACAGGGGCAGGGGAGACCCAGTACTTC. It specifies CASRTGAGETQYF. J is TRBJ2-5 and V is TRBV11-2, with TRBD1 matching over 8 bases. Per germline, CDR1 SGHAT and CDR2 FQNNGV. Trimming cost V 6 bases and J 5 bases; bases outside gene matches: 5. The CDR3 spans 13 residues.

The chain is built from TRBV4-1 and TRBJ2-7, with a tentative D call TRBD1 (5 bases). Trimming pared 1 base from V and 2 bases from J, leaving 12 bases between. Per the germline V gene, CDR1 is MGHRA and CDR2 is YSYEKL. This CDR3 has 15 amino acids. In DNA form, the CDR3 reads TGCGCCAGCAGCCAAGGACCGACAGCCACCTACGAGCAGTACTTC. Translating it yields CASSQGPTATYEQYF.

This chain joins TRBV5-1 and TRBJ1-2, with D perhaps TRBD1 (5 bases). CDR1 SGHRS and CDR2 YFSETQ come from the germline V gene. V lost 3 bases and J 8 bases, leaving 26 bases between the germline ends. The CDR3 contains 17 residues. In DNA form, the CDR3 reads TGCGCCAGCAGCTCCGGTCCCGGGACGGAGACCCAAGGGGGCTACACCTTC. Amino acids: CASSSGPGTETQGGYTF.

This chain joins TRBV2 and TRBJ2-2; 12 nucleotides line up with TRBD2. The V and J ends lost 6 bases and 6 bases, in that order; junction bases with no gene match: 5. CDR3 length: 15 residues. The germline V gene encodes CDR1 SNHLY and CDR2 FYNNEI. The CDR3 region has the DNA TGTGCCAGCAGCGGACTAGCGGGACTTTCCGGGGAGCTGTTTTTT. This translates into CASSGLAGLSGELFF.

A few counts support this clone. The same CDR3 is also encoded by other DNA sequences in this sample. The chain is built from TRBV10-1 and TRBJ2-3; D may be TRBD1 (5 bases). The germline V gene has CDR1 WNHNN and CDR2 SYGVQD (reference sequence). There are 13 residues in the CDR3. V was clipped by 3 bases and J by 1 base, with 5 bases between them. The CDR3 sequence: CASSEGGTDTQYF. The CDR3 DNA reads TGCGCCAGCAGTGAAGGGGGCACAGATACGCAGTATTTT.

Points on this clone: The identical CDR3 is also encoded by other nucleotide sequences in the sample. V is TRBV30 and J is TRBJ2-3, with TRBD1 identical over 10 bases. The V gene end was trimmed by 0 bases and the J gene end by 1 base; junction bases not matched to a gene: 1. This CDR3 spans 15 amino acids. Germline CDR1 reads GTSNPN; CDR2 reads SVGIG (reference sequence). This chain's CDR3 is CAWSVGTGGTDTQYF. In DNA, the CDR3 is TGTGCCTGGAGTGTCGGGACAGGGGGCACAGATACGCAGTATTTT. Full variable domain (remainder filled in from reference TRBV30 and TRBJ2-3): SQTIHQWPATLVQPVGSPLSLECTVEGTSNPNLYWYRQAAGRGLQLLFYSVGIGQISSEVPQNLSASRPQDRQFILSSKKLLLSDSGFYLCAWSVGTGGTDTQYFGPGTRLTVL.

The chain combines TRBV4-2 with TRBJ2-3; a possible D gene is TRBD1 (7 bases). This CDR3 region has 16 residues. The V gene's germline CDR1 is LGHNA and CDR2 YNFKEQ. The germline V and J ends were trimmed by 4 bases and 0 bases, with 14 bases remaining between them. The CDR3 here is CASSPSRGVSTDTQYF. CDR3 DNA: TGTGCCAGCAGCCCATCCAGGGGGGTTAGCACAGATACGCAGTATTTT.

The chain links TRBV6-1 to TRBJ2-7; a possible D gene is TRBD1 (6 bases). The V end was cut by 1 base, the J end by 1 base, with 11 bases between. Germline assignment: CDR1 MNHNS and CDR2 SASEGT. The CDR3 loop spans 15 amino acids. The CDR3 protein is CASSEVGTLSYEQYF. The CDR3 coding sequence is TGTGCCAGCAGTGAAGTTGGGACACTATCCTACGAGCAGTACTTC.

The V gene is TRBV19, the J gene TRBJ1-2; 9 bases are a match to TRBD1. CDR3 length equals 16 residues. Losses at the gene ends were 7 bases for V and 4 bases for J; bases not matched to a gene: 13. Looked up from germline, CDR1 is LNHDA and CDR2 is SQIVND (reference sequence). In nucleotides, the CDR3 is TGTGCCAGTAATAACTTACCGGGACAGGGATTCTATGGCTACACCTTC. It yields the protein CASNNLPGQGFYGYTF.

This clone was picked up a small number of times. The chain joins TRBV5-1 to TRBJ1-4, with D unresolved. Trimming pared 0 bases from V and 6 bases from J, leaving 15 bases between. CDR1 is SGHRS and CDR2 is YFSETQ in the germline V gene. This CDR3 region has 16 residues. This CDR3 reads CASSLGYGRGDEKLFF. Here the CDR3 DNA reads TGCGCCAGCAGCTTGGGGTACGGCCGTGGGGATGAAAAACTGTTTTTT.

J is TRBJ1-1 and V is TRBV4-1; maybe TRBD1 (5 bases). Per the germline V gene, CDR1 is MGHRA and CDR2 is YSYEKL. Deletions cut 3 bases from V and 9 bases from J, with 14 bases between. This CDR3 has 13 amino acids. The CDR3 DNA sequence: TGCGCCAGCAGCCAGGCCCTCCAGGGACAAGCTTTCTTT. Protein sequence: CASSQALQGQAFF.

J is TRBJ2-7 and V is TRBV28; 7 bases fit TRBD2. Germline values: CDR1 MDHEN, CDR2 SYDVKM. V shed 5 bases and J 0 bases; nucleotides not matched to a gene: 10. The CDR3 extends over 16 amino acids. Written as DNA, the CDR3 is TGTGCCAGCAGTCTCCGCCCCAGCGGGGTCTCCTACGAGCAGTACTTC. Translating it yields CASSLRPSGVSYEQYF.

The chain links TRBV5-4 to TRBJ1-6; a weak D match, TRBD1 (5 bases). Germline V gene data show CDR1 as SGHNT and CDR2 as YYREEE (reference sequence). V lost 4 bases and J 13 bases, leaving 12 bases between the germline ends. This CDR3 spans 12 amino acids. The CDR3 sequence is CASSVDSLPLHF. CDR3 nucleotides: TGTGCCAGCAGCGTAGACAGTCTCCCCCTCCACTTT.

The gene calls are TRBV28 and TRBJ2-6; D unresolved. The CDR3 length is 15 residues. V gave up 5 bases and J gave up 0 bases, with 8 bases separating them. The V gene's germline CDR1 is MDHEN and CDR2 SYDVKM. In nucleotides, the CDR3 is TGTGCCAGCAGTGAACGGGCCTCTGGGGCCAACGTCCTGACTTTC. Residues: CASSERASGANVLTF. Full variable domain (rest looked up from reference TRBV28 and TRBJ2-6): DVKVTQSSRYLVKRTGEKVFLECVQDMDHENMFWYRQDPGLGLRLIYFSYDVKMKEKGDIPEGYSVSREKKERFSLILESASTNQTSMYLCASSERASGANVLTFGAGSRLTVL.

This clone was detected once. The V gene is TRBV28, the J gene TRBJ2-5; D is unresolved. With 6 bases removed from V and 5 bases from J, the gap between germline ends came to 16 bases. This CDR3 region has 14 residues. Germline loops: CDR1 MDHEN, CDR2 SYDVKM. The CDR3 nucleotides are TGTGCCAGCAGCCATGGATCCCGGCTGGAGACCCAGTACTTC. Translating gives CASSHGSRLETQYF.

With respect to this clone: Other nucleotide sequences in the sample specify the same CDR3. The V and J genes are TRBV5-1 and TRBJ2-1; the D gene is possibly TRBD2 (5 bases). Germline CDR1 is SGHRS and CDR2 is YFSETQ. The CDR3 covers 14 residues. With 0 bases removed from V and 4 bases from J, the gap between germline ends came to 8 bases. The CDR3 loop is CASSLAGRYNEQFF. CDR3 coding DNA: TGCGCCAGCAGCTTGGCTGGGAGATACAATGAGCAGTTCTTC.

This clone was recorded once. V and J are TRBV13 and TRBJ2-3; perhaps TRBD2 as D (5 bases). CDR3 size: 16 residues. The V gene's germline CDR1 is PRHDT and CDR2 FYEKMQ (reference sequence). The germline V and J ends were trimmed by 5 bases and 1 base, with 16 bases remaining between them. The CDR3 loop is CASSARTARGTDTQYF. The CDR3, as DNA: TGTGCCAGCAGCGCGAGGACTGCCCGCGGCACAGATACGCAGTATTTT. Complete variable domain (other parts from reference TRBV13 and TRBJ2-3): AAGVIQSPRHLIKEKRETATLKCYPIPRHDTVYWYQQGPGQDPQFLISFYEKMQSDKGSIPDRFSAQQFSDYHSELNMSSLELGDSALYFCASSARTARGTDTQYFGPGTRLTVL.

This clone was detected once. The rearrangement joins TRBV5-6 to TRBJ1-1; D uncertain. CDR3 size: 11 residues. Germline-derived CDR1 and CDR2 are SGHDT and YYEEEE. Trimming shortened V by 2 bases and J by 10 bases, and 9 bases separated the two germline ends. The CDR3 is CASSFQAVAFF. CDR3 in DNA: TGTGCCAGCAGCTTTCAAGCGGTAGCTTTCTTT.

The V and J genes are TRBV5-1 and TRBJ2-3, with D maybe TRBD2 (5 bases). Deletions cut 4 bases from V and 6 bases from J, with 9 bases between. The CDR3 consists of 12 residues. Germline CDR1 and CDR2: SGHRS and YFSETQ. This CDR3 is CASSQVADTQYF. CDR3 nucleotides: TGCGCCAGCAGCCAGGTAGCGGATACGCAGTATTTT.

The V and J genes are TRBV9 and TRBJ2-2; a possible D gene is TRBD1 (5 bases). This CDR3 has 14 amino acids. Germline V gene data show CDR1 as SGDLS and CDR2 as YYNGEE. The V end was cut by 3 bases, the J end by 4 bases, with 10 bases between. The CDR3 here is CASSAQGSTGELFF. The CDR3 DNA reads as TGTGCCAGCAGCGCTCAGGGTAGCACCGGGGAGCTGTTTTTT.

Details on this clone: At one boundary the junction diverges from the germline segment, which might be a read error. CDR3 coding DNA: TGTGCTAGCAGCCCGCGCGCGTTATTGACAGGGGGTGAAGAGACCCAGTACTTC. Translating gives CASSPRALLTGGEETQYF. The chain combines TRBV7-7 with TRBJ2-5; 9 bases match TRBD1. This CDR3 has 18 amino acids. Germline loops: CDR1 SSHAT, CDR2 FNYEAQ (reference sequence).

The V and J genes are TRBV10-3 and TRBJ1-4, with TRBD1 matching over 7 bases. V lost 0 bases to trimming and J lost 7 bases; unmatched junction nucleotides: 5. Germline V gives CDR1 ENHRY, CDR2 SYGVKD. The CDR3 is made up of 15 amino acids. In DNA form, the CDR3 reads TGTGCCATCAGTGAGTCAACGGCAGGGGGTGAAAAACTGTTTTTT. Translation gives CAISESTAGGEKLFF.

The J gene is TRBJ1-2, the V gene TRBV5-5; 7 bases agree with TRBD1. The CDR3 extends over 12 amino acids. Germline loops: CDR1 SGHKS, CDR2 YYEKEE (reference sequence). V was clipped by 5 bases and J by 8 bases; unmatched bases: 6. This CDR3 is CASSPQGFGYTF. The CDR3 DNA follows: TGTGCCAGCAGTCCACAGGGGTTCGGCTACACCTTC. The variable domain in full, with the rest retrieved from reference TRBV5-5 and TRBJ1-2, is DAGVTQSPTHLIKTRGQQVTLRCSPISGHKSVSWYQQVLGQGPQFIFQYYEKEERGRGNFPDRFSARQFPNYSSELNVNALLLGDSALYLCASSPQGFGYTFGSGTRLTVV.